A single sample gave rise to the 7 T cell receptor beta chains below, sequenced in a study of T cell responses to AZD1222 COVID-19 vaccine. This table comes from immunoSEQ multiplex PCR, and its TCRdb copy is limited to in-frame clones, with some not included. The table has approximately 150,000 clones, 85% to 95% seen once. Specimen: peripheral blood, collected on day 0 of AZD1222 vaccination. The receptors derive from an adult in good health.

V and J are TRBV6-5 and TRBJ2-5, with D uncertain. CDR1 is MNHEY and CDR2 is SVGAGI in the germline V gene. Trimming pared 7 bases from V and 5 bases from J, leaving 11 bases between. The CDR3 is 12 residues long. The chain's CDR3 is CASTQTGETQYF. Written as DNA, the CDR3 is TGTGCCAGCACCCAAACCGGGGAGACCCAGTACTTC.

Written as DNA, the CDR3 is TGTGCCAGCAGCCAAGAGCGGCAGGGAGGAGGTAAGCAGCCCCAGCATTTT. As protein: CASSQERQGGGKQPQHF. The rearrangement links TRBV3-1 (or the pseudogene TRBV3-2) to TRBJ1-5; TRBD1 might be the D (5 bases). CDR1 and CDR2 from the germline V gene are LGHDT and YNNKEL (reference sequence). V lost 0 bases to trimming and J lost 7 bases, with 19 bases between them. The CDR3 is 17 amino acids.

As regards this clone: At one boundary the junction diverges from the germline segment, which might be a read error. The rearrangement joins TRBV20-1 to TRBJ1-2; TRBD1 might be the D (5 bases). From germline, CDR1 is DFQATT and CDR2 SNEGSKA (reference sequence). The CDR3 spans 11 residues. The CDR3 spells CSTRVGWRYTF. DNA of the CDR3: TGTAGTACCAGGGTGGGGTGGCGCTACACCTTC.

V is TRBV1 and J is TRBJ1-6. TRBV1 is noted as a pseudogene. This CDR3 has 16 amino acids. The CDR3 spells CTSSQGGGPYNSPLHF. Written as DNA, the CDR3 is TGCACCAGCAGCCAGGGCGGGGGCCCCTATAATTCACCCCTCCACTTT.

The V gene is TRBV4-1, the J gene TRBJ2-1; 9 nucleotides line up with TRBD2. The CDR3 spans 18 residues. Trimming cost V 4 bases and J 0 bases; bases outside gene matches: 10. The V gene's germline CDR1 is MGHRA and CDR2 YSYEKL. CDR3 region: CASSPRELAGTSYNEQFF. The CDR3, as DNA: TGCGCCAGCAGCCCCAGGGAGCTAGCGGGAACCTCCTACAATGAGCAGTTCTTC.

The chain couples TRBV19 to TRBJ2-2; 8 nucleotides line up with TRBD1. V trimming: 3 bases; J trimming: 7 bases; junction bases outside the gene matches: 7. Germline lookup yields CDR1 LNHDA and CDR2 SQIVND (reference sequence). The length of the CDR3 is 15 residues. The CDR3 DNA reads as TGTGCCAGTAGTATTCTCGACAGGGGAGGCGGGGAGCTGTTTTTT. Translating it yields CASSILDRGGGELFF.

This clone was counted only a few times. This rearrangement joins TRBV19 to TRBJ2-1; TRBD1 matches at 10 bases. The CDR3 has 15 amino acids. Germline trimming cut 4 bases from V and 10 bases from J; bases unmatched to any gene: 10. CDR1 is LNHDA, CDR2 SQIVND, per germline (reference sequence). The CDR3: CASSRGQGRWGEQFF. CDR3 nucleotide sequence: TGTGCCAGTAGTAGGGGACAGGGGCGCTGGGGAGAGCAGTTCTTC. Looking up the rest from reference TRBV19 and TRBJ2-1 gives the full variable domain: DGGITQSPKYLFRKEGQNVTLSCEQNLNHDAMYWYRQDPGQGLRLIYYSQIVNDFQKGDIAEGYSVSREKKESFPLTVTSAQKNPTAFYLCASSRGQGRWGEQFFGPGTRLTVL.